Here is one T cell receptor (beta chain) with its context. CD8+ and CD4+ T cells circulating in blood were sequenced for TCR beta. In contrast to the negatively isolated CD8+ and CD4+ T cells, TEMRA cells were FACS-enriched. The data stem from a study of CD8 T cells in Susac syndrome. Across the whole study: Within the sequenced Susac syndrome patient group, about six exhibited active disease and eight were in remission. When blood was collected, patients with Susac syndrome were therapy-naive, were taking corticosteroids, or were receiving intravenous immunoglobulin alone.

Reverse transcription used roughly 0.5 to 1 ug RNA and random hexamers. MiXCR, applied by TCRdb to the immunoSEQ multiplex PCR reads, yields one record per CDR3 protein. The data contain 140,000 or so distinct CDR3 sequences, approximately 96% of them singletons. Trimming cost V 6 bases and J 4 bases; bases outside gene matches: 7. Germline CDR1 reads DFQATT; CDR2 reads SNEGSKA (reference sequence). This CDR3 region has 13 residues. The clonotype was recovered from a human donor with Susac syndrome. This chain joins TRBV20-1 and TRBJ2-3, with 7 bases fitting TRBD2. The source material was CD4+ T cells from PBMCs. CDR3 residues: CSAAGVIADTQYF. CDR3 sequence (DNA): TGCAGTGCCGCGGGAGTGATCGCAGATACGCAGTATTTT.